A selection of T cell receptor beta chains follows, all from one sample in a study of shared clonotypes between healthy human individuals. The assay was immunoSEQ multiplex PCR, and TCRdb's table has in-frame clones only and misses some. The sample yields about 1 million clones, about 75% seen once. Sequenced: memory CD4+ T cells sorted from blood. The receptors were gathered from a man in his late teens or twenties in good health. The CDR3 runs from the conserved cysteine through the conserved F or W. D genes are given only for firm matches. Clone size is not always given. Where it is, it says once, few, many or a class for expanded clones.

v_gene: TRBV4-1; d_gene: TRBD1; j_gene: TRBJ1-6; abundance: -; CDR3aa: CASSQRGLLSPLHF; CDR3nt: TGCGCCAGCAGCCAAAGGGGGCTTTTATCACCCCTCCACTTT
v_gene: TRBV2; d_gene: -; j_gene: TRBJ1-6; abundance: once; CDR3aa: CASSPDSDNSPLHF; CDR3nt: TGTGCCAGCAGCCCGGACAGTGATAATTCACCCCTCCACTTT
v_gene: TRBV7-9; d_gene: -; j_gene: TRBJ1-1; abundance: -; CDR3aa: CASSLGFEGIAFF; CDR3nt: TGTGCCAGCAGCTTAGGGTTCGAGGGGATAGCTTTCTTT
v_gene: TRBV6-6; d_gene: TRBD1; j_gene: TRBJ2-3; abundance: -; CDR3aa: CASSYSTGDTQYF; CDR3nt: TGTGCCAGCAGTTACTCGACAGGGGATACGCAGTATTTT
v_gene: TRBV9; d_gene: -; j_gene: TRBJ1-1; abundance: -; CDR3aa: CASSVSSVTEAFF; CDR3nt: TGTGCCAGCAGCGTTTCGTCGGTTACTGAAGCTTTCTTT
v_gene: TRBV5-4; d_gene: -; j_gene: TRBJ1-2; abundance: few; CDR3aa: CASSTGRAGYTF; CDR3nt: TGTGCCAGCAGCACCGGACGTGCCGGCTACACCTTC
v_gene: TRBV18; d_gene: -; j_gene: TRBJ1-6; abundance: -; CDR3aa: CASSPDKNSPLHF; CDR3nt: TGTGCCAGCTCACCTGATAAAAATTCACCCCTCCACTTT
v_gene: TRBV2; d_gene: -; j_gene: TRBJ1-4; abundance: -; CDR3aa: CASSEKGRDSEKLFF; CDR3nt: TGTGCCAGCAGTGAAAAGGGGCGGGACTCTGAAAAACTGTTTTTT
v_gene: TRBV7-2; d_gene: TRBD1; j_gene: TRBJ1-5; abundance: -; CDR3aa: CASSLGDRVDQPQHF; CDR3nt: TGTGCCAGCAGCTTAGGGGACAGGGTCGACCAGCCCCAGCATTTT
v_gene: TRBV2; d_gene: -; j_gene: TRBJ1-2; abundance: -; CDR3aa: CASTKTIVYGYTF; CDR3nt: TGTGCCAGCACGAAGACGATTGTCTATGGCTACACCTTC
v_gene: TRBV6-5; d_gene: TRBD1; j_gene: TRBJ2-7; abundance: -; CDR3aa: CASRRPGQTYYEQYF; CDR3nt: TGTGCCAGCAGACGGCCGGGACAGACTTACTACGAGCAGTACTTC
v_gene: TRBV19; d_gene: TRBD1; j_gene: TRBJ1-5; abundance: -; CDR3aa: CASRRAGTGNQPQHF; CDR3nt: TGTGCCAGTAGAAGAGCCGGGACAGGGAACCAGCCCCAGCATTTT
v_gene: TRBV6-5; d_gene: -; j_gene: TRBJ2-7; abundance: few; CDR3aa: CASSRSYSKVAQYF; CDR3nt: TGTGCCAGCAGCCGCTCGTACAGTAAAGTAGCGCAGTACTTC
v_gene: TRBV6-1; d_gene: TRBD1; j_gene: TRBJ2-3; abundance: few; CDR3aa: CASSSGTGDTDTQYF; CDR3nt: TGTGCCAGCAGTTCCGGGACAGGGGACACAGATACGCAGTATTTT
v_gene: TRBV5-4; d_gene: TRBD2; j_gene: TRBJ2-5; abundance: -; CDR3aa: CASSLGLAGFGETQYF; CDR3nt: TGTGCCAGCAGCTTAGGACTAGCGGGATTCGGAGAGACCCAGTACTTC
v_gene: TRBV6-5; d_gene: -; j_gene: TRBJ2-7; abundance: -; CDR3aa: CASSYRRSYEQYF; CDR3nt: TGTGCCAGCAGTTACAGGCGGTCCTACGAGCAGTACTTC
v_gene: TRBV5-4; d_gene: -; j_gene: TRBJ2-1; abundance: -; CDR3aa: CASSLGTSSYNEQFF; CDR3nt: TGTGCCAGCAGCCTGGGGACGAGCTCCTACAATGAGCAGTTCTTC
v_gene: TRBV5-1; d_gene: TRBD1; j_gene: TRBJ2-7; abundance: -; CDR3aa: CASSRGQGGEQYF; CDR3nt: TGCGCCAGCAGCCGAGGACAGGGGGGCGAGCAGTACTTC
v_gene: TRBV5-1; d_gene: -; j_gene: TRBJ2-4; abundance: few; CDR3aa: CASSLGVMDIQYF; CDR3nt: TGCGCCAGCAGCCTGGGTGTTATGGACATTCAGTACTTC
v_gene: TRBV5-1; d_gene: -; j_gene: TRBJ2-7; abundance: few; CDR3aa: CASNSYEQYF; CDR3nt: TGCGCCAGCAACTCCTACGAGCAGTACTTC
v_gene: TRBV7-3; d_gene: TRBD2; j_gene: TRBJ2-3; abundance: -; CDR3aa: CASGVAGLDTQYF; CDR3nt: TGTGCCAGCGGAGTAGCGGGATTAGATACGCAGTATTTT
v_gene: TRBV6-5; d_gene: TRBD1; j_gene: TRBJ2-2; abundance: -; CDR3aa: CASSYLDRGRDGELFF; CDR3nt: TGTGCCAGCAGTTACCTCGACAGGGGGCGCGACGGGGAGCTGTTTTTT
v_gene: TRBV5-1; d_gene: -; j_gene: TRBJ2-2; abundance: -; CDR3aa: CASSRNRELFF; CDR3nt: TGCGCCAGCAGCCGGAATCGGGAGCTGTTTTTT
v_gene: TRBV10-3; d_gene: -; j_gene: TRBJ2-1; abundance: -; CDR3aa: CAISDAYEQFF; CDR3nt: TGTGCCATCAGCGACGCTTATGAGCAGTTCTTC
v_gene: TRBV2; d_gene: -; j_gene: TRBJ2-3; abundance: -; CDR3aa: CASSVVSAGTDTQYF; CDR3nt: TGTGCCAGCAGTGTTGTGTCCGCCGGCACAGATACGCAGTATTTT
v_gene: TRBV5-1; d_gene: TRBD1; j_gene: TRBJ2-7; abundance: -; CDR3aa: CASSEAGTGGYEQYF; CDR3nt: TGCGCCAGCAGCGAAGCCGGGACAGGGGGTTACGAGCAGTACTTC
v_gene: TRBV7-9; d_gene: -; j_gene: TRBJ2-3; abundance: -; CDR3aa: CASSLEAVSYRPTDTQYF; CDR3nt: TGTGCCAGCAGCTTAGAGGCCGTATCCTACCGACCCACAGATACGCAGTATTTT
v_gene: TRBV27; d_gene: -; j_gene: TRBJ1-1; abundance: few; CDR3aa: CASSLSLGNTEAFF; CDR3nt: TGTGCCAGCAGTTTATCTTTAGGGAACACTGAAGCTTTCTTT
v_gene: TRBV7-6; d_gene: TRBD2; j_gene: TRBJ2-1; abundance: -; CDR3aa: CASSLFGSSGSAEQFF; CDR3nt: TGTGCCAGCAGCTTATTTGGGTCTAGCGGGAGCGCTGAGCAGTTCTTC
v_gene: TRBV2; d_gene: TRBD2; j_gene: TRBJ2-1; abundance: -; CDR3aa: CASSELGTSGEQFF; CDR3nt: TGTGCCAGCAGCGAACTTGGGACTAGCGGTGAGCAGTTCTTC
v_gene: TRBV4-1; d_gene: -; j_gene: TRBJ2-2; abundance: once; CDR3aa: CASSLPGGPGELFF; CDR3nt: TGCGCCAGCAGCCTCCCGGGGGGCCCCGGGGAGCTGTTTTTT
v_gene: TRBV19; d_gene: -; j_gene: TRBJ1-1; abundance: -; CDR3aa: CASSIDSGNGAFF; CDR3nt: TGTGCCAGTAGTATAGACTCCGGGAATGGAGCTTTCTTT
v_gene: TRBV7-7; d_gene: TRBD1; j_gene: TRBJ2-3; abundance: few; CDR3aa: CASSLGTGETDTQYF; CDR3nt: TGTGCTAGCAGCTTAGGGACAGGGGAAACAGATACGCAGTATTTT
v_gene: TRBV13; d_gene: -; j_gene: TRBJ2-2; abundance: -; CDR3aa: CASSLEAGVNTGELFF; CDR3nt: TGTGCCAGCAGCTTAGAGGCCGGGGTTAACACCGGGGAGCTGTTTTTT
v_gene: TRBV30; d_gene: -; j_gene: TRBJ2-7; abundance: -; CDR3aa: CAWSGGVAQRLSYEQYF; CDR3nt: TGTGCCTGGAGTGGGGGGGTTGCTCAGAGGCTCTCCTACGAGCAGTACTTC
v_gene: TRBV9; d_gene: -; j_gene: TRBJ2-1; abundance: -; CDR3aa: CASSVAHLVGNEQFF; CDR3nt: TGTGCCAGCAGCGTAGCCCATTTGGTGGGCAATGAGCAGTTCTTC
v_gene: TRBV18; d_gene: TRBD2; j_gene: TRBJ2-7; abundance: few; CDR3aa: CASSLAGGYEQYF; CDR3nt: TGTGCCAGCTCGCTAGCGGGAGGCTACGAGCAGTACTTC
v_gene: TRBV7-9; d_gene: TRBD1; j_gene: TRBJ1-3; abundance: -; CDR3aa: CASSSPGTGDNTIYF; CDR3nt: TGTGCCAGCAGCTCTCCGGGGACAGGGGATAACACCATATATTTT
v_gene: TRBV6-1; d_gene: -; j_gene: TRBJ2-7; abundance: -; CDR3aa: CASKFLDYEQYF; CDR3nt: TGTGCCAGCAAGTTCTTAGACTACGAGCAGTACTTC
v_gene: TRBV20-1; d_gene: TRBD2; j_gene: TRBJ2-7; abundance: -; CDR3aa: CSAKRGSEQYF; CDR3nt: TGCAGTGCTAAGCGGGGAAGCGAGCAGTACTTC
v_gene: TRBV4-3; d_gene: TRBD2; j_gene: TRBJ2-3; abundance: -; CDR3aa: CASSQDYRAGGASTDTQYF; CDR3nt: TGCGCCAGCAGCCAAGATTATCGGGCGGGAGGGGCGAGCACAGATACGCAGTATTTT
v_gene: TRBV30; d_gene: -; j_gene: TRBJ2-1; abundance: -; CDR3aa: CAWRGQANRRQYNEQFF; CDR3nt: TGTGCCTGGAGAGGGCAGGCTAACAGGCGACAATACAATGAGCAGTTCTTC
v_gene: TRBV6-1; d_gene: TRBD2; j_gene: TRBJ2-7; abundance: once; CDR3aa: CASTRLAQSSYEQYF; CDR3nt: TGTGCCAGCACTCGACTAGCGCAAAGCTCCTACGAGCAGTACTTC
v_gene: TRBV4-1; d_gene: -; j_gene: TRBJ1-2; abundance: -; CDR3aa: CASSQGGAEPNYGYTF; CDR3nt: TGCGCCAGCAGCCAAGGAGGGGCAGAACCTAACTATGGCTACACCTTC
v_gene: TRBV18; d_gene: -; j_gene: TRBJ2-5; abundance: -; CDR3aa: CASSPSGAGETQYF; CDR3nt: TGTGCCAGCTCACCATCTGGGGCCGGAGAGACCCAGTACTTC
v_gene: TRBV6-6; d_gene: -; j_gene: TRBJ1-5; abundance: -; CDR3aa: CASSYPQVEGQPQHF; CDR3nt: TGTGCCAGCAGTTACCCTCAGGTGGAGGGTCAGCCCCAGCATTTT
v_gene: TRBV5-5; d_gene: -; j_gene: TRBJ2-1; abundance: -; CDR3aa: CASSLGGPLSSYNEQFF; CDR3nt: TGTGCCAGCAGCTTGGGGGGACCTTTAAGCTCCTACAATGAGCAGTTCTTC
v_gene: TRBV5-4; d_gene: -; j_gene: TRBJ1-2; abundance: -; CDR3aa: CASSLPAGENGYTF; CDR3nt: TGTGCCAGCAGCTTGCCGGCAGGGGAAAATGGCTACACCTTC
v_gene: TRBV11-2; d_gene: TRBD2; j_gene: TRBJ2-7; abundance: -; CDR3aa: CASSLDQLAGYEQYF; CDR3nt: TGTGCCAGCAGCTTAGATCAACTAGCGGGCTACGAGCAGTACTTC